This T cell receptor (beta chain) was identified in a study of blood T cell repertoires in COVID-19. Study background: Samples representing acute and convalescent COVID-19 were sourced from the United States, Italy and Spain. The cDNA or gDNA used as material had been derived from T cells, B-cell-depleted T cells, or PBMCs.

As processed by the authors: Using reference gene primer amplification, nucleated cell counts were estimated. This table comes from immunoSEQ multiplex PCR, and its TCRdb copy is limited to in-frame clones, with some not included. V, J and clone size derive from that table, while D and trimming were established from the DNA sequence. In the table there are roughly 350,000 clones, under 95% of which are singletons. This clone was observed a few times. Per germline, CDR1 MNHEY and CDR2 SVGEGT. CDR3 length: 15 amino acids. V lost 5 bases and J lost 7; bases outside the gene matches: 6. What was sequenced was peripheral blood. The rearrangement links TRBV6-2 or TRBV6-3 to TRBJ1-6, with 9 bases aligning to TRBD1. The TCR was taken from a woman between 18 and 29 years old who had recovered from COVID-19. The CDR3 here is CASSDGTGINSPLHF. CDR3 bases: TGTGCCAGCAGTGACGGGACAGGGATCAATTCACCCCTCCACTTT.